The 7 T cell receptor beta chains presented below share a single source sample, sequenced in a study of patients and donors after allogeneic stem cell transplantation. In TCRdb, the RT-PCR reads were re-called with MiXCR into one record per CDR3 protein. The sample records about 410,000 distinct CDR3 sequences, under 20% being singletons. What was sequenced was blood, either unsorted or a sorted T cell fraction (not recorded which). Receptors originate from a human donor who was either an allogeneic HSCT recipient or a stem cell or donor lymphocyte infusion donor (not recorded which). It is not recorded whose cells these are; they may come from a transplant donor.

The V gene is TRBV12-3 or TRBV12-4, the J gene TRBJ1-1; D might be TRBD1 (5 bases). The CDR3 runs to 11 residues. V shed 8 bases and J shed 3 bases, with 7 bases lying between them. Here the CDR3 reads CASGAYTEAFF. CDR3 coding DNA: TGTGCCAGCGGGGCGTACACTGAAGCTTTCTTT.

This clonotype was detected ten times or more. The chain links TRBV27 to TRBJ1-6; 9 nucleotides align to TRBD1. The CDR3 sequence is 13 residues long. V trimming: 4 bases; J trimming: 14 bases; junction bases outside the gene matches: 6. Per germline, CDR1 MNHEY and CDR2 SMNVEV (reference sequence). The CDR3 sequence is CASSSGTGTSLHF. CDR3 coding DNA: TGTGCCAGCAGTTCCGGGACAGGGACATCCCTCCACTTT.

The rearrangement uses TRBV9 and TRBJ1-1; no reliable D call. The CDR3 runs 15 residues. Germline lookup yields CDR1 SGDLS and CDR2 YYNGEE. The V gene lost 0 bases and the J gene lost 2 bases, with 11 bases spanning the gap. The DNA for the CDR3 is TGTGCCAGCAGCGTAGTCAGTACGGCAAACACTGAAGCTTTCTTT. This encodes CASSVVSTANTEAFF.

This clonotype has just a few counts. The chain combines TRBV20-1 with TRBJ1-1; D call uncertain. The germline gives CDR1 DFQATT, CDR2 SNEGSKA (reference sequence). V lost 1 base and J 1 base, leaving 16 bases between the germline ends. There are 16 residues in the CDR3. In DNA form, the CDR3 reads TGCAGTGCTAGAGTCTTCCGGGCGGGAAAGAACACTGAAGCTTTCTTT. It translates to CSARVFRAGKNTEAFF.

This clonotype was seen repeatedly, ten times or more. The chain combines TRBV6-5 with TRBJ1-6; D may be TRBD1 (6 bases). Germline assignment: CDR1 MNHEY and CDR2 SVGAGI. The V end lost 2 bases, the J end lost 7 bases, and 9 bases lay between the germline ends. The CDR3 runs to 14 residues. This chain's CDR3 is CASSYLRGNSPLHF. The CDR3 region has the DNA TGTGCCAGCAGTTACCTGAGGGGGAATTCACCCCTCCACTTT.

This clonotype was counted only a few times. DNA for the CDR3: TGTGCCAGCAGAGGGACTAGCGGGGGTAATACGCAGTATTTT. Encoded protein: CASRGTSGGNTQYF. The J gene is TRBJ2-3, the V gene TRBV27; TRBD2 matches 14 bases. The CDR3 sequence is 14 residues long. V gave up 6 bases and J gave up 7 bases; unmatched junction bases: 3. CDR1 MNHEY and CDR2 SMNVEV come from the germline V gene (reference sequence).

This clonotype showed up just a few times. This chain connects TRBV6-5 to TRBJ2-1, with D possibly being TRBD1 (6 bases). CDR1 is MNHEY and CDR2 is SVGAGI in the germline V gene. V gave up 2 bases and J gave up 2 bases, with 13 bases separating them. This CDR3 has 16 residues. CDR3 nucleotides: TGTGCCAGCAGTTACAGAACGGACAGAGCCTACAATGAGCAGTTCTTC. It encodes CASSYRTDRAYNEQFF.